This T cell receptor beta chain was obtained from a study of monozygotic twins with inflammatory bowel disease. About this clonotype itself: The antigen remains unidentified.

The CDR3 has 13 residues. Germline V CDR1 and CDR2: SEHNR, FQNEAQ (reference sequence). Eight separate reactions for every sample produced the cDNA. UMIs were attached via template switching, each with a 6-nucleotide sample barcode. One entry per CDR3 protein, without DNA, is what TCRdb gives after re-calling the 5' RACE reads. The table lists fewer than 550,000 distinct CDR3 sequences. General study results and limits: Other individuals had fewer clonotypes in common with IBD patients than with healthy twins, especially with disease activity. Twin pairs that were concordant did not differ from discordant pairs in repertoire similarity, possibly from limited power.

The gene calls are TRBV7-9 and TRBJ2-3; without DNA, the TCRdb call of TRBD2 cannot be checked. This TCR was recovered from a human donor with ulcerative colitis or Crohn's disease, or a healthy co-twin of an affected twin (not recorded which). Material: blood. This CDR3 reads CASSALGGDTQYF.